A selection of T cell receptor beta chains follows, all from one sample in a study of cytomegalovirus exposure and HLA in healthy donors. The data were produced by immunoSEQ multiplex PCR, yet TCRdb's version contains in-frame clones alone and is incomplete. The sample yields 100,000 to 120,000 clones, 75% to 85% seen once. Specimen: PBMCs. The receptors here all came from a young man in good health and CMV-seronegative. CDR3s include the opening cysteine and the closing phenylalanine or tryptophan. A D gene is named only where the DNA matches it firmly. Clone size is given for some rows only: seen once, a few or many times, or a class if the clone is expanded.

CDR3	DNA	length	D	size	V	J
CASSLVNTQYF	TGTGCCAGCAGTTTAGTAAATACGCAGTATTTT	11	-	once	TRBV28	TRBJ2-3
CASSVEQGPYEQYF	TGTGCCAGCAGCGTAGAACAGGGCCCCTACGAGCAGTACTTC	14	-	-	TRBV9	TRBJ2-7
CASTADRGNTEAFF	TGTGCCAGCACCGCTGACAGGGGGAACACTGAAGCTTTCTTT	14	TRBD1	once	TRBV7-9	TRBJ1-1
CASSLAGHRDAEAFF	TGTGCCAGCAGCCTAGCGGGACATAGGGACGCTGAAGCTTTCTTT	15	-	-	TRBV11-2	TRBJ1-1
CSVQGLAGERYEQYF	TGCAGCGTCCAGGGACTAGCGGGAGAAAGGTACGAGCAGTACTTC	15	TRBD2	-	TRBV29-1	TRBJ2-7
CAGNTGIAYGYTF	TGTGCCGGTAATACAGGGATTGCCTATGGCTACACCTTC	13	-	-	TRBV2	TRBJ1-2
CASRFQGSYEQYF	TGTGCCAGCAGGTTTCAGGGATCCTACGAGCAGTACTTC	13	-	-	TRBV6-5	TRBJ2-7
CASSVTAGDIQYF	TGTGCCAGCAGCGTAACGGCCGGGGACATTCAGTACTTC	13	-	-	TRBV7-2	TRBJ2-4
CASSPGWGQNEQYF	TGTGCCAGCAGCCCCGGCTGGGGGCAGAACGAGCAGTACTTC	14	-	-	TRBV6-5	TRBJ2-7
CASSLLTSGGINEQFF	TGTGCCAGCAGTTTACTAACTAGCGGGGGGATCAATGAGCAGTTCTTC	16	TRBD2	-	TRBV27	TRBJ2-1
CASSPLGQGARQPQHF	TGTGCCAGCAGCCCCCTGGGACAGGGGGCGCGTCAGCCCCAGCATTTT	16	TRBD1	once	TRBV7-2	TRBJ1-5
CASSLGTRTYEQYF	TGTGCCAGCAGCTTGGGGACACGAACCTACGAGCAGTACTTC	14	-	-	TRBV11-3	TRBJ2-7
CASSPRLAASSYNEQFF	TGTGCCAGCAGCCCTCGGCTAGCGGCGAGCTCCTACAATGAGCAGTTCTTC	17	TRBD2	-	TRBV7-2	TRBJ2-1
CASSFSRGVQGSYEQYF	TGTGCCAGCAGCTTTTCCAGGGGGGTACAGGGGTCCTACGAGCAGTACTTC	17	-	-	TRBV5-6	TRBJ2-7
CASSGGEETQYF	TGTGCCAGCAGCGGGGGGGAAGAGACCCAGTACTTC	12	TRBD2	-	TRBV7-2	TRBJ2-5
CASSLYIGDRAIYGYTF	TGTGCCAGCAGCTTATATATAGGGGACAGAGCAATCTATGGCTACACCTTC	17	TRBD1	once	TRBV7-9	TRBJ1-2
CASSLGGLAVLPGELFF	TGTGCCAGCAGCTTAGGGGGACTAGCGGTCCTTCCGGGGGAGCTGTTTTTT	17	TRBD2	-	TRBV13	TRBJ2-2
CASSIGLSEAFF	TGTGCCAGCAGTATCGGACTCTCTGAAGCTTTCTTT	12	-	-	TRBV6-6	TRBJ1-1
CASRSVGEAFF	TGTGCCAGCAGGTCGGTCGGTGAAGCTTTCTTT	11	-	-	TRBV5-1	TRBJ1-1
CASSESARLLEKLFF	TGCGCCAGCAGTGAGTCGGCCAGGCTGCTTGAAAAACTGTTTTTT	15	-	-	TRBV10-1	TRBJ1-4
CASSLNAGAGGSHEQYF	TGTGCCAGCAGCTTAAACGCCGGAGCGGGAGGGTCCCACGAGCAGTACTTC	17	TRBD2	-	TRBV7-2	TRBJ2-7
CAWSTLPGDRGTEAFF	TGTGCCTGGAGTACTCTACCCGGTGATCGGGGGACTGAAGCTTTCTTT	16	-	-	TRBV30	TRBJ1-1
CASSFPGQGSDEQFF	TGTGCCAGCAGTTTCCCGGGACAGGGCAGCGATGAGCAGTTCTTC	15	TRBD1	-	TRBV6-5	TRBJ2-1
CASIPNTGELFF	TGTGCCAGCATCCCAAACACCGGGGAGCTGTTTTTT	12	-	-	TRBV5-4	TRBJ2-2
CAWSWGQPNNEQFF	TGTGCCTGGAGTTGGGGACAGCCCAACAATGAGCAGTTCTTC	14	TRBD1	-	TRBV30	TRBJ2-1
CASSRDKHQPQHF	TGTGCCAGTAGCAGGGACAAACATCAGCCCCAGCATTTT	13	-	few	TRBV19	TRBJ1-5
CAWSVYMNTEAFF	TGTGCCTGGAGTGTATACATGAACACTGAAGCTTTCTTT	13	-	-	TRBV30	TRBJ1-1